These 13 T cell receptor beta chains came from one sample sequenced in a study of shared clonotypes between healthy human individuals. Only in-frame clones appear in the TCRdb table, and some are missing; sequencing was by immunoSEQ multiplex PCR. The data contain hundreds of thousands of clones, 76% of them seen just once; the ten biggest clones take up 13%. The sample taken for sequencing was PBMCs. The receptors originated from a woman aged 35 to 49 in good health. Some clones in this sample may be carry-over from other donors' samples.

Comment on this clone: A junction boundary mismatches the germline segment, possibly from a read error. The gene calls are TRBV7-7 and TRBJ2-2; 13 nucleotides line up with TRBD2. Germline CDR1 SSHAT, CDR2 FNYEAQ (reference sequence). The CDR3 loop spans 17 amino acids. CDR3 in DNA: TGTGCTAGCAGCTCGGGGACTAGCGGGATCGACACCGGGGAGCTGTTTTTT. This translates into CASSSGTSGIDTGELFF.

The chain employs TRBV20-1 and TRBJ2-5; 7 bases fit TRBD1. Per the germline V gene, CDR1 is DFQATT and CDR2 is SNEGSKA (reference sequence). After removal of 6 bases from V and 4 bases from J, the junction contained 2 bases not matched to a gene. The CDR3 totals 11 residues. The CDR3 DNA is TGCAGTGCCTGGGACAGAGAGACCCAGTACTTC. Translation gives CSAWDRETQYF.

This clone was seen only once. CDR3 in amino acids: CASSIYGTANYGYTF. The DNA for the CDR3 is TGTGCCAGCAGTATCTACGGGACGGCGAACTATGGCTACACCTTC. This chain uses TRBV6-1 with TRBJ1-2; D is possibly TRBD1 (5 bases). The ends were cut back, 5 bases at V and 2 bases at J, with 15 bases in the middle. Germline V gene data show CDR1 as MNHNS and CDR2 as SASEGT. There are 15 residues in the CDR3.

This clone has a handful of counts. The chain has TRBV2 and TRBJ2-5; TRBD2 matches at 11 bases. The tail of the sequence fits TRBJ2-7 better, so the J call may be wrong. The CDR3 sequence is 15 residues long. Germline V CDR1 and CDR2: SNHLY, FYNNEI. CDR3 residues: CASKPGTSGPYEQYF. The CDR3 DNA follows: TGTGCCAGCAAGCCCGGGACTAGCGGTCCCTACGAGCAGTACTTC.

This clone occurred once. The chain joins TRBV14 to TRBJ1-5; D unresolved. The CDR3 contains 16 residues. V lost 0 bases and J 5 bases, leaving 14 bases between the germline ends. Germline CDR1 SGHDN, CDR2 FVKESK. DNA of the CDR3: TGTGCCAGCAGCCAAGAGGCCGGGGTGTGCGATCAGCCCCAGCATTTT. Translated, it gives CASSQEAGVCDQPQHF.

This clone was counted only a few times. The V call is TRBV4-2, the J call TRBJ1-2; D remains ambiguous. CDR1 is LGHNA and CDR2 is YNFKEQ in the germline V gene. The V gene lost 0 bases and the J gene lost 1 base, with 18 bases spanning the gap. This CDR3 region has 18 residues. This chain's CDR3 is CASSQEPDGPDGNYGYTF. The CDR3 DNA is TGTGCCAGCAGCCAAGAACCGGACGGGCCGGATGGTAACTATGGCTACACCTTC.

The CDR3 sequence: CASSVAAVSSYEQYF. CDR3 nucleotides: TGTGCCAGCAGCGTAGCCGCGGTCAGCTCCTACGAGCAGTACTTC. This chain joins TRBV9 and TRBJ2-7; unclear D gene. The CDR3 spans 15 residues. The V end was cut by 0 bases, the J end by 0 bases, with 10 bases between. CDR1 SGDLS and CDR2 YYNGEE come from the germline V gene.

The J gene is TRBJ2-1, the V gene TRBV5-1; 9 nucleotides agree with TRBD2. Per germline, CDR1 SGHRS and CDR2 YFSETQ. Trimming removed 5 bases from V and 5 bases from J; junction bases left unmatched: 8. The CDR3 is made up of 15 amino acids. DNA for the CDR3: TGCGCCAGCAGGTTGACTAGCGGAGTCCACAATGAGCAGTTCTTC. Translating it yields CASRLTSGVHNEQFF.

This sequence joins TRBV27 and TRBJ2-1; 12 bases agree with TRBD2. CDR3 length: 15 residues. From germline, CDR1 is MNHEY and CDR2 SMNVEV (reference sequence). Trimming at V came to 5 bases and at J to 7 bases, leaving 6 bases not matched to a gene. The CDR3 nucleotides are TGTGCCAGCAGTCCGACTAGCGGGAGTGTAAATGAGCAGTTCTTC. Protein sequence: CASSPTSGSVNEQFF.

The V call is TRBV28, the J call TRBJ2-7; maybe TRBD2 (6 bases). Germline V gives CDR1 MDHEN, CDR2 SYDVKM. This CDR3 has 17 residues. The V end was cut by 7 bases, the J end by 3 bases, with 25 bases between. The CDR3 DNA is TGTGCCAGCACCACCCCCACCGGAGGGCGCGGGAACTACGAGCAGTACTTC. Its protein product is CASTTPTGGRGNYEQYF. The variable domain in full, with the rest retrieved from reference TRBV28 and TRBJ2-7, is DVKVTQSSRYLVKRTGEKVFLECVQDMDHENMFWYRQDPGLGLRLIYFSYDVKMKEKGDIPEGYSVSREKKERFSLILESASTNQTSMYLCASTTPTGGRGNYEQYFGPGTRLTVT.

V gene TRBV6-1 combines with J gene TRBJ1-5, with D unresolved. The CDR3 totals 15 residues. Germline loops: CDR1 MNHNS, CDR2 SASEGT. V gave up 3 bases and J gave up 0 bases, with 9 bases separating them. This CDR3 is CASSEWQPSNQPQHF. CDR3 nucleotides: TGTGCCAGCAGTGAGTGGCAGCCTAGCAATCAGCCCCAGCATTTT.

A few counts support this clone. Germline and junction disagree at one end, which may indicate a read error. The genes are TRBV4-2 and TRBJ1-2; TRBD1 aligns across 7 bases. The CDR3 is 15 residues long. In germline, CDR1 is LGHNA, CDR2 YNFKEQ. The CDR3 region is CASSQGEGGIYGNTF. For the CDR3, the DNA is TGTGCCAGCAGCCAGGGAGAAGGGGGCATCTATGGCAACACCTTC.

This rearrangement joins TRBV11-3 to TRBJ2-5; D gene unclear. The CDR3 is 14 residues long. Germline CDR1 is SGHNT and CDR2 is YENEEA. V was pared by 1 base and J by 0 bases, with 6 bases between. The CDR3 nucleotides are TGTGCCAGCAGCTTAGCTGCAGACCAAGAGACCCAGTACTTC. This encodes CASSLAADQETQYF.